These 2 T cell receptor beta chains were all obtained from the same sample, sequenced in a study of tumour-infiltrating T cells in Burkitt lymphoma (dated by TCRdb to 2019 to 2021). Receptor libraries were prepared by the immunoSEQ multiplex PCR assay. The clones in this table, taken by TCRdb from immuneACCESS, are in-frame only. Not every clone is retained; where verified, under half of the shortfall comes from an unresolved V gene, and the cause of the rest is unknown. A total of around 48,000 clones appear in this sample, 31% of them only once. Clones ranked in the top ten supply 2.9% of the sample. Sequenced material: tumor tissue. The receptors come from a human donor with Burkitt lymphoma.

V and J are TRBV5-1 and TRBJ2-7; no firm D call. Trimming took off 2 bases at V and 7 bases at J, with 7 bases between the two ends. CDR1 and CDR2 from the germline V gene are SGHRS and YFSETQ. This CDR3 is built from 11 residues. The CDR3 reads CASSLDREQYF. In nucleotides, the CDR3 is TGCGCCAGCAGCTTAGATCGGGAGCAGTACTTC.

This clone was observed a few times. V is TRBV9 and J is TRBJ2-3; TRBD2 matches 8 bases. This CDR3 has 15 residues. The V segment lost 6 bases and the J segment 2 bases; nucleotides outside the gene matches: 8. CDR1 is SGDLS, CDR2 YYNGEE, per germline. In DNA form, the CDR3 reads TGTGCCAGCAACCTTAGCGGGACCTACACAGATACGCAGTATTTT. Amino acids: CASNLSGTYTDTQYF.